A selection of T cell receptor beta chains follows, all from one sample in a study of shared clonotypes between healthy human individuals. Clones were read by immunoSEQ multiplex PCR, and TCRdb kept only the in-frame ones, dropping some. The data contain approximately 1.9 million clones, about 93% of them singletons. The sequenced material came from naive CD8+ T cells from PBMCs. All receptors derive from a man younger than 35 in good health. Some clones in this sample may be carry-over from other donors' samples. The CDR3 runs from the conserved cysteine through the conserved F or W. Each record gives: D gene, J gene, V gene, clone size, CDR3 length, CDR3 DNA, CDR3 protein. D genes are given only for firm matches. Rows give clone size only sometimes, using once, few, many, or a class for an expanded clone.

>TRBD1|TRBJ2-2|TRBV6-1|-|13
TGTGCCAGCAGGACAGGGAGCACCGGGGAGCTGTTTTTT
CASRTGSTGELFF
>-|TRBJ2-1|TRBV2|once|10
TGTGCCAGCGGTGGCGGTGAGCAGTTCTTC
CASGGGEQFF
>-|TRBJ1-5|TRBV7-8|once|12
TGTGCCAGCAGCTTAGAGCTAAAGCCCCAGCATTTT
CASSLELKPQHF
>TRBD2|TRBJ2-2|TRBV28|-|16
TGTGCCAGCAGTTCCCCCCGGGAGGGTTACACCGGGGAGCTGTTTTTT
CASSSPREGYTGELFF
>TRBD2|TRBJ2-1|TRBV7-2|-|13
TGTGCCAGCAGCTTGGGACTAGGGGTTGTGCAGTTCTTC
CASSLGLGVVQFF
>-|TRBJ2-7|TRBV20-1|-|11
TGCAGTGCCGCCGAAGAGTACGAGCAGTACTTC
CSAAEEYEQYF
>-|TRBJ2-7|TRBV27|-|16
TGTGCCAGCAGTTTAAGAGGGGGGCTGATTTCCTACGAGCAGTACTTC
CASSLRGGLISYEQYF
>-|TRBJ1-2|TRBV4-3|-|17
TGCGCCAGCAGCCTCATGGGGGCAGGGCGGTATTCGAGTGGCTACACCTTC
CASSLMGAGRYSSGYTF
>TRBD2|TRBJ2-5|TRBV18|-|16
TGTGCCAGCTCACCGGGGACTAGCGGAACTCAAGAGACCCAGTACTTC
CASSPGTSGTQETQYF
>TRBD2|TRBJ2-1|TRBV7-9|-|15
TGTGCCAGCGGATACCTGGCGGGGGACTACAATGAGCAGTTCTTC
CASGYLAGDYNEQFF
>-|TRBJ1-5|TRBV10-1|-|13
TGCGCCAGCAGGCCCTGCCGGTGTCGGCCCCAGCATTTT
CASRPCRCRPQHF
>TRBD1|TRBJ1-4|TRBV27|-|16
TGTGCCAGCAGTCCCATTTTTCGGACAGGGGGTGAAAAACTGTTTTTT
CASSPIFRTGGEKLFF
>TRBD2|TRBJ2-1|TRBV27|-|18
TGTGCCAGCACTCTAGGGACTAGCGGGCTAAACTCCTACAATGAGCAGTTCTTC
CASTLGTSGLNSYNEQFF
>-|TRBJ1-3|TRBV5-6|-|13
TGTGCCAGCAGCTTGGCGGCTGTAAACACCATATATTTT
CASSLAAVNTIYF
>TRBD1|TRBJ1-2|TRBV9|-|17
TGTGCCAGCAGCACGCCGGGACAGGTAGTGTTTAACTATGGCTACACCTTC
CASSTPGQVVFNYGYTF
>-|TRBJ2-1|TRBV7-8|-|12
TGTGCCAGCAGCTTAGGAGACAATGAGCAGTTCTTC
CASSLGDNEQFF
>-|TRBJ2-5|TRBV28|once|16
TGTGCCAGCAGTTTTGCGGGTAGGGCTAATGAGGAGACCCAGTACTTC
CASSFAGRANEETQYF
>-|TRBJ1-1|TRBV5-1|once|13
TGCGCCAGCAGCTTCTGGCCTGAAGGTGAAGCTTTCTTT
CASSFWPEGEAFF
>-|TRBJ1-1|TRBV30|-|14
TGTGCCTGGAGCCCCCTTTTTTTGAACACTGAAGCTTTCTTT
CAWSPLFLNTEAFF
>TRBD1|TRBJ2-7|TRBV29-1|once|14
TGCAGCGTTGAACTCCTCGACAGGGACTACGAGCAGTACTTC
CSVELLDRDYEQYF
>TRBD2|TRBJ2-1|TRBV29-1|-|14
TGCAGCGTCCTAGGGACTAGCGGGAGGAATGAGCAGTTCTTC
CSVLGTSGRNEQFF
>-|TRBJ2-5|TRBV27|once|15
TGTGCCAGCAGTTTAGGGTTAGGTAGACAAGAGACCCAGTACTTC
CASSLGLGRQETQYF